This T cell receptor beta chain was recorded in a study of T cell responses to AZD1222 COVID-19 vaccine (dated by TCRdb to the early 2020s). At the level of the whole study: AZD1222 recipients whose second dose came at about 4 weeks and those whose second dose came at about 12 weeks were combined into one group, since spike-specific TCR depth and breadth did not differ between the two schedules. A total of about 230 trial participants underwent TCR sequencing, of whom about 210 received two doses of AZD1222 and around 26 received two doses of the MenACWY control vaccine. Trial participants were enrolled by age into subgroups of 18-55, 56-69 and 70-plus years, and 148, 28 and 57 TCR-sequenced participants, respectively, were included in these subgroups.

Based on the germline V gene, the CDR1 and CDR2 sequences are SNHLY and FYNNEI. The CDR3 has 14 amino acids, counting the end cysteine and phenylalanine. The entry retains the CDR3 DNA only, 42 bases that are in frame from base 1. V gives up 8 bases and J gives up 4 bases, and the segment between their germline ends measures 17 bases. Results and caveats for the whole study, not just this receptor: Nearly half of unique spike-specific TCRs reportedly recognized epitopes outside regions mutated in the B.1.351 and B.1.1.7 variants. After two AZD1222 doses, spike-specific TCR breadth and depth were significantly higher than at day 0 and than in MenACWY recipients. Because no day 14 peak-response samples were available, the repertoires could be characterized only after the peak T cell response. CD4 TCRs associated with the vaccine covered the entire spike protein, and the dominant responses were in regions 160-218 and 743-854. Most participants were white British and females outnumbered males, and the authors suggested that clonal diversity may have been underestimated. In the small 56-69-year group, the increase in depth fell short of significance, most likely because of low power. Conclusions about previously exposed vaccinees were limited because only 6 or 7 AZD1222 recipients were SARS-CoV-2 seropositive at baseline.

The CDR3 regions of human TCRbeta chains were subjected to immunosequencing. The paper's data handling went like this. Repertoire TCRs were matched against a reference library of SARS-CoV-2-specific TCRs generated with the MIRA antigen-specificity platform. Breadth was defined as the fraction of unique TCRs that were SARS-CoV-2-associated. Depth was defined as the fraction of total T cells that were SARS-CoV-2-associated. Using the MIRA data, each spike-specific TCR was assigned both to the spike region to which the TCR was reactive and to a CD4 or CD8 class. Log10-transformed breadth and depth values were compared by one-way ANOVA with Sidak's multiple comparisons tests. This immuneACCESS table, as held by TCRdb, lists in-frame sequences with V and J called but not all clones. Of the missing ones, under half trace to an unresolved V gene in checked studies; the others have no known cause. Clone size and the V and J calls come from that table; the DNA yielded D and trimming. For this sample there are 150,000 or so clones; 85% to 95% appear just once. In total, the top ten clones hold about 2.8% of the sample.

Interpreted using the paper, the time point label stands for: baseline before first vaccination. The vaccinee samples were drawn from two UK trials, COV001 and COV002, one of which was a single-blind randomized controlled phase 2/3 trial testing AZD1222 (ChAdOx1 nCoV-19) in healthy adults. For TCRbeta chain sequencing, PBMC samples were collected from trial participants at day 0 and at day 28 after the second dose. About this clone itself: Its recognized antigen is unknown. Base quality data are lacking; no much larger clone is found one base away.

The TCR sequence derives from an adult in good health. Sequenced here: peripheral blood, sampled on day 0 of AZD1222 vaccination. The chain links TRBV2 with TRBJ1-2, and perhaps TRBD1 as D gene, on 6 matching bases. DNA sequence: TGTGCCAGCGGGGACACCGAACCAGCCTATGGCTACACCTTC. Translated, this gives CASGDTEPAYGYTF. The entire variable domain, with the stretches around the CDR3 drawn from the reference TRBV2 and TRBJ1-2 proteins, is EPEVTQTPSHQVTQMGQEVILRCVPISNHLYFYWYRQILGQKVEFLVSFYNNEISEKSEIFDDQFSVERPDGSNFTLKIRSTKLEDSAMYFCASGDTEPAYGYTFGSGTRLTVV.